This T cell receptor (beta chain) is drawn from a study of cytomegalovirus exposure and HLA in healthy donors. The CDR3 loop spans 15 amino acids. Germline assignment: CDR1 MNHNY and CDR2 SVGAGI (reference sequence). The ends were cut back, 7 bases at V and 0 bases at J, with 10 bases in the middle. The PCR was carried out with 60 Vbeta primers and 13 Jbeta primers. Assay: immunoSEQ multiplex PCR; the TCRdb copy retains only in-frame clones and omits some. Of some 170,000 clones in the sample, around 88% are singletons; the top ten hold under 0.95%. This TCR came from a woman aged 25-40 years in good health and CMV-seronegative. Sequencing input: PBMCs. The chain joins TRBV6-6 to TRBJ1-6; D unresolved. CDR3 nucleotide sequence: TGTGCCAGCACCCTGAAGAGCTCCTATAATTCACCCCTCCACTTT. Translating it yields CASTLKSSYNSPLHF.